This T cell receptor (beta chain) was captured in a study of shared clonotypes between healthy human individuals. Sequencing used immunoSEQ multiplex PCR; TCRdb keeps in-frame clones, though not all of them. Among roughly 2.6 million clones listed, about 92% were seen once. Germline CDR1 and CDR2: LNHDA and SQIVND (reference sequence). CDR3 length equals 15 residues. V was shortened by 5 bases and J by 4 bases, with 17 bases between the two germline ends. The chain recombines TRBV19 with TRBJ1-1, with D possibly being TRBD1 (6 bases). The TCR sequence derives from a man younger than 30 in good health. Sequenced sample: naive CD4+ T cells sorted from blood. Noted subset: CD45RA+ positively selected. The CDR3: CASSRSGGSGTEAFF. The CDR3 nucleotides read TGTGCCAGTAGTCGGTCGGGGGGCTCTGGCACTGAAGCTTTCTTT.